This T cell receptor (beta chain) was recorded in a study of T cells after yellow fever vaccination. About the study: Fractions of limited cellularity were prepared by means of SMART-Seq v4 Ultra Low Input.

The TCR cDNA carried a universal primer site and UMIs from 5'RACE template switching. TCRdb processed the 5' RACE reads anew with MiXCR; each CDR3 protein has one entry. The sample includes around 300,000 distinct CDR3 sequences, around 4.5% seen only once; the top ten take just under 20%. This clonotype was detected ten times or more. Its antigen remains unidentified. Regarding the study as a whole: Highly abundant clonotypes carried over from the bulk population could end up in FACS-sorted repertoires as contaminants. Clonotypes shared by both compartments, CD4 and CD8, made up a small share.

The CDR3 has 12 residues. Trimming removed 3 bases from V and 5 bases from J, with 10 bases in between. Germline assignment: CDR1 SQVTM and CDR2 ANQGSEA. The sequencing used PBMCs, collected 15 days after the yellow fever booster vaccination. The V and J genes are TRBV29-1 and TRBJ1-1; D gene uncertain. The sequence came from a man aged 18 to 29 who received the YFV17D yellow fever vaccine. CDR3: CSVDGGLTEAFF. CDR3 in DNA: TGCAGCGTTGATGGAGGGTTAACTGAAGCTTTCTTT.